These T cell receptor beta chains were read from a single sample in a study of shared clonotypes between healthy human individuals. Produced via immunoSEQ multiplex PCR; TCRdb's table is partial and in-frame only. This table has approximately 500,000 clones, roughly 78% appearing once. The sequenced sample consisted of PBMCs. Receptor source: a woman between 40 and 50 years old in good health. Some clones in this sample may be carry-over from other donors' samples. CDR3s include the opening cysteine and the closing phenylalanine or tryptophan. Each record gives: V gene, clone size, J gene, D gene, CDR3 protein, CDR3 DNA. The D gene is left open where the match is weak. Clone size appears in some rows only: once, few, many, or a class for an expanded clone.

TRBV9	.	TRBJ1-1	.	CASSRGANTEAFF	TGTGCCAGCAGCCGGGGGGCAAACACTGAAGCTTTCTTT
TRBV6-1	.	TRBJ2-2	.	CASSESGTLNAGELFF	TGTGCCAGCAGTGAATCAGGGACACTGAACGCCGGGGAGCTGTTTTTT
TRBV5-5	.	TRBJ1-4	.	CASSWRTAPNEKLFF	TGTGCCAGCAGCTGGAGGACAGCGCCTAATGAAAAACTGTTTTTT
TRBV21-1	.	TRBJ1-1	.	CASSKFKGTRMTEAFF	TGTGCCAGCAGCAAATTCAAGGGGACGAGGATGACTGAAGCTTTCTTT
TRBV18	.	TRBJ2-1	TRBD2	CASSPGLAGGHEQFF	TGTGCCAGCTCACCGGGACTAGCGGGAGGGCATGAGCAGTTCTTC
TRBV10-3	.	TRBJ2-5	TRBD2	CAISSGLAEAETQYF	TGTGCCATCAGCTCGGGACTAGCGGAGGCAGAGACCCAGTACTTC
TRBV5-1	.	TRBJ2-2	TRBD2	CASSLLAGGPTGELFF	TGCGCCAGCAGCTTGTTAGCGGGAGGGCCGACCGGGGAGCTGTTTTTT
TRBV29-1	.	TRBJ2-7	.	CSVEDRDGYEQYF	TGCAGCGTTGAAGATCGGGACGGCTACGAGCAGTACTTC
TRBV10-3	few	TRBJ2-3	TRBD1	CATLTGISTDTQYF	TGTGCCACCCTGACAGGGATAAGCACAGATACGCAGTATTTT
TRBV6-5	.	TRBJ2-7	TRBD1	CASGMTGGEQYF	TGTGCCAGCGGGATGACAGGGGGCGAGCAGTACTTC
TRBV7-2	.	TRBJ2-2	TRBD2	CASSWLAGDNTGELFF	TGTGCCAGCAGCTGGCTAGCGGGAGATAACACCGGGGAGCTGTTTTTT
TRBV7-9	.	TRBJ2-2	TRBD2	CASSLGTSVDTGELFF	TGTGCCAGCAGCTTAGGGACTAGCGTTGACACCGGGGAGCTGTTTTTT
TRBV28	once	TRBJ1-1	.	CASSSRTTQYTEAFF	TGTGCCAGCAGTTCCCGGACAACTCAATACACTGAAGCTTTCTTT
TRBV18	.	TRBJ2-2	.	CASSERPRENTGELFF	TGTGCCAGCTCAGAACGGCCCCGGGAGAACACCGGGGAGCTGTTTTTT
TRBV25-1	few	TRBJ2-7	.	CASSEFYEQYF	TGTGCCAGCAGTGAATTTTACGAGCAGTACTTC
TRBV18	.	TRBJ1-4	.	CASSPQTGNEKLFF	TGTGCCAGCTCACCACAAACAGGGAATGAAAAACTGTTTTTT
TRBV5-4	.	TRBJ2-7	.	CASSLGGDYEQYF	TGTGCCAGCAGCTTGGGGGGGGATTACGAGCAGTACTTC
TRBV15	.	TRBJ2-2	TRBD2	CATSRDLAGVGRELFF	TGTGCCACCAGCAGAGATCTAGCGGGGGTGGGCCGGGAGCTGTTTTTT
TRBV9	.	TRBJ2-7	TRBD2	CASLAGAAYEQYF	TGTGCCAGCCTAGCGGGAGCCGCCTACGAGCAGTACTTC
TRBV19	.	TRBJ2-2	.	CASSIVRGYTGELFF	TGTGCCAGTAGTATAGTTCGGGGGTACACCGGGGAGCTGTTTTTT
TRBV7-9	.	TRBJ1-5	.	CASSSRNSNQPQHF	TGTGCCAGCAGCTCTCGAAATAGCAATCAGCCCCAGCATTTT
TRBV30	many	TRBJ1-2	.	CAWSRLRDTNYGYTF	TGTGCCTGGAGTCGCTTGCGGGACACCAACTATGGCTACACCTTC
TRBV18	once	TRBJ2-1	TRBD2	CASSPLSAGGSGEQFF	TGTGCCAGCTCACCCCTTTCGGCGGGAGGGTCGGGTGAGCAGTTCTTC
TRBV7-2	.	TRBJ2-1	TRBD2	CASSLVPSGRHSSYNEQFF	TGTGCCAGCAGCTTGGTCCCTAGCGGGAGGCACAGCTCCTACAATGAGCAGTTCTTC
TRBV2	.	TRBJ2-3	.	CASARGDTQYF	TGTGCCAGCGCCCGCGGGGATACGCAGTATTTT
TRBV7-9	few	TRBJ2-2	.	CASSLDAVGAGELFF	TGTGCCAGCAGCTTAGATGCGGTAGGGGCCGGGGAGCTGTTTTTT
TRBV5-6	.	TRBJ1-5	.	CASSIRGGSNQPQHF	TGTGCCAGCAGCATCAGGGGAGGGAGCAATCAGCCCCAGCATTTT
TRBV7-9	.	TRBJ2-7	.	CASSLGSYEQYF	TGTGCCAGCAGCTTAGGGTCCTACGAGCAGTACTTC
TRBV19	.	TRBJ1-1	.	CASRLYVGSTEAFF	TGTGCCAGTAGGCTATATGTGGGTAGCACTGAAGCTTTCTTT
TRBV5-1	.	TRBJ2-3	TRBD1	CASSSQPTGSADTQYF	TGCGCCAGCAGCTCCCAACCGACAGGGTCCGCAGATACGCAGTATTTT
TRBV29-1	.	TRBJ2-7	TRBD1	CSVGGSSYEQYF	TGCAGCGTAGGGGGCAGTTCCTACGAGCAGTACTTC
TRBV7-6	.	TRBJ2-1	TRBD1	CASSSTGQGGNEQFF	TGTGCCAGCAGCTCCACTGGACAGGGCGGTAATGAGCAGTTCTTC
TRBV19	few	TRBJ2-7	.	CASSIDRDLSYEQYF	TGTGCCAGTAGTATAGATAGGGACCTCTCCTACGAGCAGTACTTC
TRBV4-1	.	TRBJ1-3	.	CASTHTGGNTIYF	TGCGCCAGCACCCACACGGGGGGAAACACCATATATTTT
TRBV6-1	once	TRBJ2-3	TRBD2	CASSEISGRGTDTQYF	TGTGCCAGCAGTGAGATTAGCGGGAGGGGTACAGATACGCAGTATTTT
TRBV5-1	once	TRBJ2-7	TRBD2	CASSPGLVSYEQYF	TGCGCCAGCAGCCCCGGACTAGTCTCCTACGAGCAGTACTTC
TRBV10-3	.	TRBJ2-2	.	CAISGGTPNTGELFF	TGTGCCATCAGTGGGGGGACACCGAACACCGGGGAGCTGTTTTTT
TRBV14	.	TRBJ2-5	.	CASSQNFRETQYF	TGTGCCAGCAGCCAGAATTTTAGAGAGACCCAGTACTTC
TRBV7-8	.	TRBJ2-7	TRBD2	CASSLDGVGLAVYEQYF	TGTGCCAGCAGCTTAGACGGGGTGGGGCTAGCGGTATACGAGCAGTACTTC
TRBV7-8	few	TRBJ1-5	.	CASSLDNQPQHF	TGTGCCAGCAGCTTGGACAATCAGCCCCAGCATTTT
TRBV11-3	.	TRBJ2-1	TRBD2	CASSITSGSLAEQFF	TGTGCCAGCAGCATCACTAGCGGGAGCCTGGCTGAGCAGTTCTTC
TRBV7-9	.	TRBJ1-1	.	CASSFWGGEAFF	TGTGCCAGCAGCTTCTGGGGTGGTGAAGCTTTCTTT
TRBV29-1	few	TRBJ1-5	.	CSVAPGQGNQPQHF	TGCAGCGTTGCCCCGGGACAAGGCAATCAGCCCCAGCATTTT
TRBV30	.	TRBJ1-3	.	CAWRATGMGGNTIYF	TGTGCCTGGAGGGCTACAGGGATGGGGGGAAACACCATATATTTT
TRBV7-3	.	TRBJ2-3	TRBD2	CASSSLAGGDTQYF	TGTGCCAGCAGCTCCTTAGCGGGGGGAGATACGCAGTATTTT
TRBV20-1	once	TRBJ2-1	.	CSADTGREQFF	TGCAGTGCAGACACCGGGCGTGAGCAGTTCTTC
TRBV25-1	.	TRBJ1-2	.	CAQGLKRRNYGYTF	TGTGCCCAGGGCTTAAAACGAAGGAACTATGGCTACACCTTC
TRBV28	.	TRBJ2-2	.	CASSLSAGDTGELFF	TGTGCCAGCAGTTTATCGGCAGGGGATACCGGGGAGCTGTTTTTT
TRBV4-2	.	TRBJ2-5	.	CASSQVDSQETQYF	TGTGCCAGCAGCCAAGTGGACAGCCAAGAGACCCAGTACTTC
TRBV27	.	TRBJ1-2	.	CASSPWSWGNYGYTF	TGTGCCAGCAGTCCCTGGTCCTGGGGAAACTATGGCTACACCTTC
TRBV5-4	few	TRBJ2-1	.	CASSSQGGYNEQFF	TGTGCCAGCAGCTCCCAGGGGGGATACAATGAGCAGTTCTTC
TRBV6-5	once	TRBJ2-5	TRBD1	CASSSFRGPWETQYF	TGTGCCAGCAGTTCGTTCAGGGGGCCCTGGGAGACCCAGTACTTC